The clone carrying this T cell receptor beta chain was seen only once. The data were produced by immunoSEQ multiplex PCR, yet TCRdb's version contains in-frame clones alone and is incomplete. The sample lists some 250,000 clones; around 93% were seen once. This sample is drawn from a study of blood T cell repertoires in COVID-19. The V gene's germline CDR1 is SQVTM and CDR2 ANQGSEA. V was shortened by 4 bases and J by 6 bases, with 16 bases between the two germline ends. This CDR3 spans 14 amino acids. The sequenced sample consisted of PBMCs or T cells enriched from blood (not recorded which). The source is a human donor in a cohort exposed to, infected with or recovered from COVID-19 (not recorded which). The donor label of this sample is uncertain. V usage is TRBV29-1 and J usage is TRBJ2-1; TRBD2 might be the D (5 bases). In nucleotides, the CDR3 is TGCAGCGTTGTGGCGAGTCCAGGAGGCAATGAGCAGTTCTTC. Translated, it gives CSVVASPGGNEQFF.